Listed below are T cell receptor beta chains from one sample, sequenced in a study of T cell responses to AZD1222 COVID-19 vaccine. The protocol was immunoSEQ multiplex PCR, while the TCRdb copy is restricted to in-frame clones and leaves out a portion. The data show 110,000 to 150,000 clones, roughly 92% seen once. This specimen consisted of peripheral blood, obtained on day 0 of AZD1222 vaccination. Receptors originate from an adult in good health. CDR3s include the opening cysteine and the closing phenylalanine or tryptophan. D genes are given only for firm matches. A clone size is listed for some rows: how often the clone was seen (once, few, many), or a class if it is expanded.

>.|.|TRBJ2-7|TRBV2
TGTGCCAGCCTGACAGCGTACGAGCAGTACTTC
CASLTAYEQYF
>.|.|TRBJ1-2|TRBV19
TGTGCCAGTAGCAGCCCAGCACGAAATGGCTACACCTTC
CASSSPARNGYTF
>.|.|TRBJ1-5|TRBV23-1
TGCGCCAGCAGTCAATCGTGCGGTTTTGGAAATCAGCCCCAGCATTTT
CASSQSCGFGNQPQHF
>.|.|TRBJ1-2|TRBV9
TGTGCCAGCAGCTCCCAGTCCACAGCATTCCCCTATGGCTACACCTTC
CASSSQSTAFPYGYTF
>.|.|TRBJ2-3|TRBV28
TGTGCCAGCAGTTTAGGGACCTCGCCAGATACGCAGTATTTT
CASSLGTSPDTQYF
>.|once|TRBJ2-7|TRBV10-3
TGTGCCACTGGAGGGGGGAGCTCCTACGAGCAGTACTTC
CATGGGSSYEQYF
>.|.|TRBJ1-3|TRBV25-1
TGTGCCAGCAGTGAACAGCCCGTCCCTGGAAACACCATATATTTT
CASSEQPVPGNTIYF
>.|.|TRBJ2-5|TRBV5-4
TGTGCCAGCAGCTGGGGTAACCCAAGGGATCAGGAGACCCAGTACTTC
CASSWGNPRDQETQYF
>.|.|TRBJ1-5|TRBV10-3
TGTGCCATCAGTGTTAGTCTATTCGGGGGGGGCGGGCAGCCCCAGCATTTT
CAISVSLFGGGGQPQHF
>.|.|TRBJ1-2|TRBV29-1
TGCAGCGTTGTATTAGGGGATGGCTACACCTTC
CSVVLGDGYTF
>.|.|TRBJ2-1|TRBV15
TGTGCCACCAGCACCCCGGGACCCCACAATGAGCAGTTCTTC
CATSTPGPHNEQFF
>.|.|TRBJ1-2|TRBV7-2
TGTGCCAGCAGCGGGATGGGGATCTATGGCTACACCTTC
CASSGMGIYGYTF
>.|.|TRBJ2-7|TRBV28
TGTGCCAGCAGTTTAAGGGGGAATTTGTGGGAGCAGTACTTC
CASSLRGNLWEQYF
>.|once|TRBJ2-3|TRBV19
TGTGCCAGTACGGCGGAAATTAGCACAGATACGCAGTATTTT
CASTAEISTDTQYF
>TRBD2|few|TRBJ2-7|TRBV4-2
TGTGCCAGCAGCCAAGACGGACTAGCGGGAGTCGATGAGCAGTACTTC
CASSQDGLAGVDEQYF
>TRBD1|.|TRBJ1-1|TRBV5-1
TGCGCCAGCACCATAGGGGGCAAGGGTGAAGCTTTCTTT
CASTIGGKGEAFF
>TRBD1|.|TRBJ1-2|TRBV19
TGTGCCAGTAGTATCCGGACAGGGGGCGGCTATGGCTACACCTTC
CASSIRTGGGYGYTF
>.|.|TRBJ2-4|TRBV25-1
TGTGCCAGCAGTGAGGAGGGCCCCTTAGTCATTCAGTACTTC
CASSEEGPLVIQYF
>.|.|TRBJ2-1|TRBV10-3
TGTGCCATCAGTGAGTCATTACAGAACAATGAGCAGTTCTTC
CAISESLQNNEQFF
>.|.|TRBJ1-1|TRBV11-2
TGTGCCAGCAGCTCCCGACAGCTTAGGAGAGCCACTGAAGCTTTCTTT
CASSSRQLRRATEAFF
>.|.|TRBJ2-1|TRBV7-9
TGTGCCAGCAGCCCCAAGTCTAGCTACAATGAGCAGTTCTTC
CASSPKSSYNEQFF
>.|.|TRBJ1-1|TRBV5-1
TGCGCCAGCAGCCGGGCAAGGGATACTGAAGCTTTCTTT
CASSRARDTEAFF
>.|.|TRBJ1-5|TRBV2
TGTGCCAGCAGTGAGGATGTTGGAGATAATCAGCCCCAGCATTTT
CASSEDVGDNQPQHF
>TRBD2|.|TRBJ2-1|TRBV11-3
TGTGCCAGCAGCCTTGGGACTAGCGCATCGAATGAGCAGTTCTTC
CASSLGTSASNEQFF
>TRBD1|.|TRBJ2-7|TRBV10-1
TGCGCCAACCTGGACAGGGGCGAGCAGTACTTC
CANLDRGEQYF
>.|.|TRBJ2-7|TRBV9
TGTGCCAGCAGCGTCGCCGGGACAAGCTTTTACGAGCAGTACTTC
CASSVAGTSFYEQYF
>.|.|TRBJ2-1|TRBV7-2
TGTGCCAGCAGCCCTCTTGACGGCTCCTACAATGAGCAGTTCTTC
CASSPLDGSYNEQFF
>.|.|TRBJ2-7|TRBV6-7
TGTGCCAGACCCTCGTCGTCCTACGAGCAGTACTTC
CARPSSSYEQYF
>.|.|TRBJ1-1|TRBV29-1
TGCAGCGCTGCCCAGGGGACGAACACTGAAGCTTTCTTT
CSAAQGTNTEAFF
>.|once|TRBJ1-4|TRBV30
TGTGCCTGGAGCACGGGGGGTTCAAGTTCAACTAATGAAAAACTGTTTTTT
CAWSTGGSSSTNEKLFF
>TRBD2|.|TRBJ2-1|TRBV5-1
TGCGCCAGCAGCTTCGGTCTCGGCGGGAGGGACAATGAGCAGTTCTTC
CASSFGLGGRDNEQFF
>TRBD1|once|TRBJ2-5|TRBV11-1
TGTGCCAGCAGCTTAGCGCGGACAGGGTTTTTTGAGACCCAGTACTTC
CASSLARTGFFETQYF
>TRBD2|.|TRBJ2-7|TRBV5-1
TGCGCCAGCAGCCCCCCCGGGACTAGCGGGAGAAGGGGAGGCGAGCAGTACTTC
CASSPPGTSGRRGGEQYF
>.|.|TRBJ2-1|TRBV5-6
TGTGCCAGCAGTTCCCACAGGCGGCTGCCAGGCAATGAGCAGTTCTTC
CASSSHRRLPGNEQFF
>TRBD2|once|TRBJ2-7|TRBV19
TGTGCCAGTAGTGGGACTAGCGGGAGAACTTCCCACGAGCAGTACTTC
CASSGTSGRTSHEQYF
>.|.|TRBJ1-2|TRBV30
TGTGCCTGGAGTGTAGGGTCGGGCAGGGCCACTCGCTATGGCTACACCTTC
CAWSVGSGRATRYGYTF
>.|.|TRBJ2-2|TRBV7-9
TGTGCCAGCAGAGGAGGGACAGTGAACACCGGGGAGCTGTTTTTT
CASRGGTVNTGELFF
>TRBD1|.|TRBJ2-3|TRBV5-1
TGCGCCAGCAGCCAGACAGGGAGCACAGATACGCAGTATTTT
CASSQTGSTDTQYF
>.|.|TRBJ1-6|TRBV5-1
TGCGCCAGCAGCTTGGTTGGGACCGGTTATAATTCACCCCTCCACTTT
CASSLVGTGYNSPLHF
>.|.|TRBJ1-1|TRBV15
TGTGCCACCAGCAGAGACAGGCTGTACACTGAAGCTTTCTTT
CATSRDRLYTEAFF
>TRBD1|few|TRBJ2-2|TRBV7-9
TGTGCCAGCCATCGGGGACAGACCTCCGGGGGGGAGCTGTTTTTT
CASHRGQTSGGELFF
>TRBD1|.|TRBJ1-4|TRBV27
TGTGCCAGCAGTACCCGTACCTCGACAGGGGCTAATGAAAAACTGTTTTTT
CASSTRTSTGANEKLFF
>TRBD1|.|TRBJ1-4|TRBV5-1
TGCGCCAGCAGCTCAACAGGGGCGGACGAAAAACTGTTTTTT
CASSSTGADEKLFF
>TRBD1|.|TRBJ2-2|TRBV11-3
TGTGCCAGCAGCCCCAGGGGGCCGAACGGGGAGCTGTTTTTT
CASSPRGPNGELFF
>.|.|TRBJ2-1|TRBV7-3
TGTGCCAGCAGCTTATCCCGAGGCTCCTACAATGAGCAGTTCTTC
CASSLSRGSYNEQFF
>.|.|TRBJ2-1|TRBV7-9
TGTGCCAGCAGCTTAGTTACAGGCTACAATGAGCAGTTCTTC
CASSLVTGYNEQFF
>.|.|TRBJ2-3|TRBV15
TGTGCCACCAGCAGCATAGAAGATACGCAGTATTTT
CATSSIEDTQYF
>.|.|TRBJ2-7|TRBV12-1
TGTGCCAGCAGCTCTGTAGCGGGAGGCCCCTTC
CASSSVAGGPF
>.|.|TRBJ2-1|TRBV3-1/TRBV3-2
TGTGCCAGCAGCCAAGAACAGCTCTACAATGAGCAGTTCTTC
CASSQEQLYNEQFF
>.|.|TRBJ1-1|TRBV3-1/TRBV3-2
TGTGCCAGCAGCCAAGTAAGGTCCAACACTGAAGCTTTCTTT
CASSQVRSNTEAFF
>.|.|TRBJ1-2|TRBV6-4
TGTGCCAGCAGTGACTCTCTCAGGGCCGGCGGCTACACCTTC
CASSDSLRAGGYTF
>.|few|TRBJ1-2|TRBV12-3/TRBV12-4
TGTGCCAGCAGTCTTCAGCCAAACTATGGCTACACCTTC
CASSLQPNYGYTF
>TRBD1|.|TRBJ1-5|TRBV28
TGTGCCAGCTCCGTAGGGGGCCGTAGGAGCAATCAGCCCCAGCATTTT
CASSVGGRRSNQPQHF
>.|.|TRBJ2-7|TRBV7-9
TGTGCCAGCAGCTTAGGGTTGGGACAAAGTTACGAGCAGTACTTC
CASSLGLGQSYEQYF